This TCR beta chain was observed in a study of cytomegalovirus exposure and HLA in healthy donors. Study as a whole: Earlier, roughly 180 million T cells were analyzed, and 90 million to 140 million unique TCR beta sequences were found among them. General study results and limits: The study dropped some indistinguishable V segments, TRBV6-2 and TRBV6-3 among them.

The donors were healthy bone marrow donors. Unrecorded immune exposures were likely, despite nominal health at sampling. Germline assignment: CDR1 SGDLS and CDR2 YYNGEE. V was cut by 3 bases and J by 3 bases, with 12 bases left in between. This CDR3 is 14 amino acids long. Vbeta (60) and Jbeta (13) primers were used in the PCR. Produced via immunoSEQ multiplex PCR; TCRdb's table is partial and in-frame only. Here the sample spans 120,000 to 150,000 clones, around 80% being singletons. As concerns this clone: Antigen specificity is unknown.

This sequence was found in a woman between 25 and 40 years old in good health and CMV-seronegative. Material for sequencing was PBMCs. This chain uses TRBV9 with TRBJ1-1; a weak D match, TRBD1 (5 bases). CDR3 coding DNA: TGTGCCAGCAGCGAAGGGGTGGGTGACACTGAAGCTTTCTTT. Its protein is CASSEGVGDTEAFF.